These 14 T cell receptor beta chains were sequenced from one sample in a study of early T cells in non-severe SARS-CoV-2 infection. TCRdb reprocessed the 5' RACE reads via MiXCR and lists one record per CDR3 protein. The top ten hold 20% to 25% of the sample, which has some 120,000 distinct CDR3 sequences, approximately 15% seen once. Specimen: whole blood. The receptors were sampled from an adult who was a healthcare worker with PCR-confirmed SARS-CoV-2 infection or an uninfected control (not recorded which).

The CDR3 protein is CSSRTGGADTQYF. CDR3 DNA: TGCAGCTCCCGAACCGGGGGCGCAGATACGCAGTATTTT. The rearrangement uses TRBV29-1 and TRBJ2-3; D tentatively fits TRBD1 or TRBD2 (6 bases each). This CDR3 has 13 residues. V dropped 8 bases and J dropped 4 bases, with 16 bases sitting between them. Germline V lookup: CDR1 SQVTM, CDR2 ANQGSEA.

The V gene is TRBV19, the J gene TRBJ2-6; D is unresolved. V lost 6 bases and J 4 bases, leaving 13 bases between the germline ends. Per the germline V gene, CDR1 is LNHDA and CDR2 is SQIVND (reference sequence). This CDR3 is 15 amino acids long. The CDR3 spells CASSPDPGGANVLTF. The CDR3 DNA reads TGTGCCAGTAGCCCAGACCCCGGCGGGGCCAACGTCCTGACTTTC.

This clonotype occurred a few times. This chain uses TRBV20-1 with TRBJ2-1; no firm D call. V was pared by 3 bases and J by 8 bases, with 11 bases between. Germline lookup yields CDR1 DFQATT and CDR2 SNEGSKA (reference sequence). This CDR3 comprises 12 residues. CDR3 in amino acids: CSASRKGDEQFF. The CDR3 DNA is TGCAGTGCTAGTCGGAAAGGCGATGAGCAGTTCTTC.

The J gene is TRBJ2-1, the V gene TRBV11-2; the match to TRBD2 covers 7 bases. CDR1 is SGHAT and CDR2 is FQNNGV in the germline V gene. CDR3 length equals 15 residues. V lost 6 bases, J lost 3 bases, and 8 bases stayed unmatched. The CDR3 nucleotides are TGTGCCAGCAGGTCTCCTAGCGGTCTCTACAATGAGCAGTTCTTC. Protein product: CASRSPSGLYNEQFF.

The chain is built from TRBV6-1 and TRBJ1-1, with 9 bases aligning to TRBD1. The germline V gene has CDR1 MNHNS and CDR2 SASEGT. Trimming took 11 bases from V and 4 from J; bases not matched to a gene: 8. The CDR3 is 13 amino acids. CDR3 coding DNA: TGTGCCGGAACAGGGGGCTTTAGCACTGAAGCTTTCTTT. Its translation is CAGTGGFSTEAFF.

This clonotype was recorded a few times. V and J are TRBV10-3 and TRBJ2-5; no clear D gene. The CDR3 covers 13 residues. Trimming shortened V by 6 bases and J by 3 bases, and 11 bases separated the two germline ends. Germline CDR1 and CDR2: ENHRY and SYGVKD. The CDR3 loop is CAISPRPEETQYF. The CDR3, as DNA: TGTGCCATCAGCCCCAGACCTGAAGAGACCCAGTACTTC.

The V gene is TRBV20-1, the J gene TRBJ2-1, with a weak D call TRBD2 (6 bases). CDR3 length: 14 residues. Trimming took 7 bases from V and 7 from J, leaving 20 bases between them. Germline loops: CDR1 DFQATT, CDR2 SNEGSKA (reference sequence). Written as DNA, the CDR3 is TGCAGTGTCCTCCCGGGACTGCCCCTAAATGAGCAGTTCTTC. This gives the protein CSVLPGLPLNEQFF.

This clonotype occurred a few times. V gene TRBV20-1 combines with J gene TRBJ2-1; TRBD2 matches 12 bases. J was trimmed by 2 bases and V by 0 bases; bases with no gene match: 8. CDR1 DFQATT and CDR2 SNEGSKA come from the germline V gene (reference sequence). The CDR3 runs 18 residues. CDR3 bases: TGCAGTGCTAGAGAAGGGCTAGCGGGGGGGCTGACCTACAATGAGCAGTTCTTC. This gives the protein CSAREGLAGGLTYNEQFF.

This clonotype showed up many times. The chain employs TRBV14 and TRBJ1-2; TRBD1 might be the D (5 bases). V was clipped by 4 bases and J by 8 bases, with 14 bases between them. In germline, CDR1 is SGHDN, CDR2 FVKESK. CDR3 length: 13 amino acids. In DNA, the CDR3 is TGTGCCAGCAGCCGATGGACATCGAGCGGCTACACCTTC. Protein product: CASSRWTSSGYTF.

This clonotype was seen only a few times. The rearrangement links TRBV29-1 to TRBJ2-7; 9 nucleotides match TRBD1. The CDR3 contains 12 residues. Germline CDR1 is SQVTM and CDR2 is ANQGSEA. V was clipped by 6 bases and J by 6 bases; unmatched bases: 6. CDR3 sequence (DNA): TGCAGCGTGGACAGGGGAGGAGGCGAGCAGTACTTC. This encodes CSVDRGGGEQYF.

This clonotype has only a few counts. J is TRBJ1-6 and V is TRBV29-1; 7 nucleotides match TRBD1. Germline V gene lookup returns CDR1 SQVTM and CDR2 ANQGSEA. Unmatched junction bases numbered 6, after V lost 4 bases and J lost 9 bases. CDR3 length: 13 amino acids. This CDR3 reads CSVGDRASSPLHF. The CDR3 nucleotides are TGCAGCGTTGGTGACAGGGCTTCTTCACCCCTCCACTTT.

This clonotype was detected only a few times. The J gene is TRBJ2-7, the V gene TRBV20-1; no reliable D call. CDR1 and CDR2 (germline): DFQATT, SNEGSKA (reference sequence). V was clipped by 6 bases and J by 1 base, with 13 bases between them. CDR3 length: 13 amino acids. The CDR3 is CSARHGDSYEQYF. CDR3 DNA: TGCAGTGCGAGACATGGAGATTCCTACGAGCAGTACTTC.

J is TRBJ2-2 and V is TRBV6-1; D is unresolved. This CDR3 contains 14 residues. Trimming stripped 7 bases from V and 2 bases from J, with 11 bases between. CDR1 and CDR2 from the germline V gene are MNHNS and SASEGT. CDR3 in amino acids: CASKETTNTGELFF. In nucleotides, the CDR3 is TGTGCCAGCAAGGAAACGACCAACACCGGGGAGCTGTTTTTT.

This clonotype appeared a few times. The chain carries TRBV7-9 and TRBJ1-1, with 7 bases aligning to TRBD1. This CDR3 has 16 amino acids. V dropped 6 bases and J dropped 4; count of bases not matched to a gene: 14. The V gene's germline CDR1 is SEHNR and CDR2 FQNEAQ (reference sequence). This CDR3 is CASRPLGGQRGTEAFF. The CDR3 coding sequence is TGTGCCAGCAGACCTCTAGGGGGACAGAGGGGCACTGAAGCTTTCTTT.